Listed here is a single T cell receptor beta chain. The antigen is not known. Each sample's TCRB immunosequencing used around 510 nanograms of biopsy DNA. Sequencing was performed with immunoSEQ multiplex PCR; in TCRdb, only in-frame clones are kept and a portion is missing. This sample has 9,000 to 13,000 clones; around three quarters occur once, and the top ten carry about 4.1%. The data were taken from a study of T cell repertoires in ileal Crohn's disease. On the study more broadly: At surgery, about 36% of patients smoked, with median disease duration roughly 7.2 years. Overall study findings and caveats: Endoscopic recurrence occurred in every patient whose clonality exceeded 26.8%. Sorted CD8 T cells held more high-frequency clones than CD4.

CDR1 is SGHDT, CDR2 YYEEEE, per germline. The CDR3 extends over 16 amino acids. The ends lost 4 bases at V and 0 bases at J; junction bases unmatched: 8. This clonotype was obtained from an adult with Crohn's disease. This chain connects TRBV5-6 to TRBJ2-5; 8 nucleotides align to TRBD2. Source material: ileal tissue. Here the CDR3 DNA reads TGTGCCAGCAGCGCCTATAGCGGGGACAACCAAGAGACCCAGTACTTC. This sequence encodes CASSAYSGDNQETQYF.